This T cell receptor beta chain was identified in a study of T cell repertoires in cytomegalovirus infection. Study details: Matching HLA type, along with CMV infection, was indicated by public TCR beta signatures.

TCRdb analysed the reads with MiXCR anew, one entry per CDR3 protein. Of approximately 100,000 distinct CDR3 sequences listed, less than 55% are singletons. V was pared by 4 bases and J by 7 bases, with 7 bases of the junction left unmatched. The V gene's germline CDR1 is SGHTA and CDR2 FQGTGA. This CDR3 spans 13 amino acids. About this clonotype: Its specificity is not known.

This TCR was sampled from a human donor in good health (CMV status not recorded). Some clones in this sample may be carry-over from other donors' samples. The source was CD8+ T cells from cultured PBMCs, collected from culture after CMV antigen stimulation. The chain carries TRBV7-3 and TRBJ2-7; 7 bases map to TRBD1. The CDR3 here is CASSSRQGREQYF. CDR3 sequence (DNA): TGTGCCAGCAGCTCTCGACAGGGCCGGGAGCAGTACTTC.